This T cell receptor (beta chain) is drawn from a study of OX40 agonist ivuxolimab in advanced cancers. About the research overall: Therapy given before enrollment (anti-PD-1, anti-PD-L1 or anti-CTLA-4) was allowed, and 40% to 45% had some.

The method was immunoSEQ multiplex PCR; TCRdb's version includes in-frame clones alone and lacks a portion of them. The sample contains tens of thousands of clones, roughly 85% of which appear only once. CDR1 MDHEN and CDR2 SYDVKM come from the germline V gene. The CDR3 runs 13 residues. V shed 2 bases and J 8 bases; nucleotides not matched to a gene: 2. The receptor was derived from an adult with an advanced solid tumor such as melanoma, head and neck, liver or kidney cancer. The sample here was CD4+ or CD8+ T cells sorted from blood, taken in a trial of the OX40 agonist ivuxolimab. The chain uses TRBV28 and TRBJ1-4; 7 bases are shared with TRBD1. The CDR3 DNA sequence: TGTGCCAGCAGTTTACCAGGGGGGGAAAAACTGTTTTTT. Its protein product is CASSLPGGEKLFF.